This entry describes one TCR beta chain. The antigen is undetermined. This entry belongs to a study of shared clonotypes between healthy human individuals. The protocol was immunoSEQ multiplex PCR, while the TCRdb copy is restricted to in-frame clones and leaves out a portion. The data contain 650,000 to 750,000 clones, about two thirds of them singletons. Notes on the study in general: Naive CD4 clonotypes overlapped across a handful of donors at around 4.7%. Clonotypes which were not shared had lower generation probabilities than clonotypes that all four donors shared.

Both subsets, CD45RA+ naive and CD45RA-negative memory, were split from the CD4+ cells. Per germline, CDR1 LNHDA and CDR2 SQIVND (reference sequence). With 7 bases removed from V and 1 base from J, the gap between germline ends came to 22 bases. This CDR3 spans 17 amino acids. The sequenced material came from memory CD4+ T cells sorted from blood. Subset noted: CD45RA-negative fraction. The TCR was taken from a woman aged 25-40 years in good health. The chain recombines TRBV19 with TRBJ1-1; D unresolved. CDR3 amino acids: CASTSPRALGSNTEAFF. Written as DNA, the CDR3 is TGTGCCAGTACCTCCCCTAGGGCTTTAGGCTCGAACACTGAAGCTTTCTTT.